The rows below give T cell receptor beta chains drawn from one sample of a study of T-cell memory formation after mild COVID-19. MiXCR was run by TCRdb on the 5' RACE reads, yielding one entry per CDR3 protein. The profile covers 350,000 to 500,000 distinct CDR3 sequences, with less than 25% appearing a single time and about 12% taken by the ten largest. Sequenced input: PBMCs or a T cell subset sorted from them (not recorded which). The source of these receptors is an adult woman who had mild COVID-19 (a few samples of this study predate the infection). Cell type and time point are not known. CDR3s include the opening cysteine and the closing phenylalanine or tryptophan. D genes are given only for firm matches. Where a row states a size, it is once, few, many or the class of an expanded clone; other rows omit it.

clone_size d_call j_call v_call cdr3_aa cdr3_nt
- - TRBJ1-5 TRBV29-1 CSVALGGNQPQHF TGCAGCGTTGCCCTTGGGGGCAATCAGCCCCAGCATTTT
few - TRBJ1-5 TRBV6-1 CASRIIHEGWQPQHF TGTGCCAGCAGGATCATCCACGAGGGTTGGCAGCCCCAGCATTTT
few - TRBJ2-7 TRBV5-4 CASSRPGPNEQYF TGTGCCAGCAGCAGACCGGGACCCAACGAGCAGTACTTC
- - TRBJ1-6 TRBV11-2 CASSFLNSPLHF TGTGCCAGCAGCTTCTTAAATTCACCCCTCCACTTT
few - TRBJ2-3 TRBV12-3/TRBV12-4 CASSLGLVGGPDTQYF TGTGCCAGCAGTCTCGGACTAGTCGGGGGGCCAGATACGCAGTATTTT
- - TRBJ1-1 TRBV7-9 CASSLDFLEAFF TGTGCCAGCAGCTTAGACTTTCTTGAAGCTTTCTTT
few - TRBJ2-1 TRBV20-1 CSACTGVDYNEQFF TGCAGTGCTTGTACAGGCGTAGATTACAATGAGCAGTTCTTC
- TRBD2 TRBJ2-7 TRBV20-1 CSARVAGEYEQYF TGCAGTGCTAGGGTAGCGGGAGAATACGAGCAGTACTTC
- - TRBJ2-7 TRBV5-1 CASSFLGHGEQYF TGCGCCAGCAGCTTCCTGGGACACGGGGAGCAGTACTTC
- TRBD2 TRBJ2-1 TRBV7-3 CASSFQTSGYNEQFF TGTGCCAGCAGCTTCCAGACTAGCGGGTACAATGAGCAGTTCTTC
- - TRBJ2-3 TRBV9 CASSTDPSSDTQYF TGTGCCAGCAGCACGGACCCCAGCTCAGATACGCAGTATTTT
- TRBD2 TRBJ2-7 TRBV9 CASSVSGLTGHEQYF TGTGCCAGCAGCGTCTCGGGACTAACGGGGCACGAGCAGTACTTC
few - TRBJ2-7 TRBV7-9 CAVDSVRYEQYF TGTGCCGTCGACAGTGTGCGGTACGAGCAGTACTTC
few TRBD1 TRBJ2-7 TRBV6-5 CASSPGTGKGYEQYF TGTGCCAGCAGCCCCGGGACAGGGAAAGGATACGAGCAGTACTTC
few - TRBJ1-2 TRBV5-1 CASSPILDGYGYTF TGCGCCAGCAGCCCGATCCTGGACGGCTATGGCTACACCTTC
few - TRBJ2-1 TRBV5-1 CASSLAGTGTNEQFF TGCGCCAGCAGCTTAGCCGGGACTGGTACTAATGAGCAGTTCTTC
- - TRBJ2-5 TRBV2 CASSDRAVETQYF TGTGCCAGCAGTGACAGGGCGGTAGAGACCCAGTACTTC
- - TRBJ1-6 TRBV7-8 CASGTDHNSPLHF TGTGCCAGCGGGACGGACCACAATTCACCCCTCCACTTT
- - TRBJ2-7 TRBV5-6 CASSLGGPGDYEQYF TGTGCCAGCAGCTTAGGGGGGCCCGGGGACTACGAGCAGTACTTC
- TRBD2 TRBJ2-5 TRBV5-4 CASRTSGGAYQETQYF TGTGCCAGCAGGACTAGCGGGGGCGCATACCAAGAGACCCAGTACTTC
few - TRBJ1-5 TRBV20-1 CSARKSNQPQHF TGCAGTGCTAGAAAAAGCAATCAGCCCCAGCATTTT
few - TRBJ1-4 TRBV6-5 CASSSTWGTNEKLFF TGTGCCAGCAGTTCGACCTGGGGTACTAATGAAAAACTGTTTTTT
- TRBD1 TRBJ2-7 TRBV5-1 CASTKRPTGQGALTYEQYF TGCGCCAGTACAAAGAGACCGACGGGACAGGGGGCGCTGACCTACGAGCAGTACTTC
- - TRBJ1-5 TRBV7-2 CASSPGLAGEPQHF TGTGCCAGCAGCCCGGGACTGGCGGGGGAGCCCCAGCATTTT
few - TRBJ2-5 TRBV24-1 CATNSGAGWEETQYF TGTGCCACCAATTCGGGGGCAGGGTGGGAAGAGACCCAGTACTTC
few TRBD1 TRBJ2-3 TRBV7-9 CASSLPGGQASTDTQYF TGTGCCAGCAGCTTACCCGGTGGACAGGCGAGCACAGATACGCAGTATTTT
few TRBD1 TRBJ1-1 TRBV7-2 CASSGRTGGAETEAFF TGTGCCAGCAGCGGCAGGACAGGGGGCGCAGAAACTGAAGCTTTCTTT
- - TRBJ1-1 TRBV29-1 CSVRQREAFF TGCAGCGTTAGACAGCGTGAAGCTTTCTTT
- - TRBJ2-2 TRBV7-9 CASSAGLGELFF TGTGCCAGCAGCGCAGGGTTGGGGGAGCTGTTTTTT
- - TRBJ2-3 TRBV24-1 CATSDLQSSTDTQYF TGTGCCACCAGTGATTTGCAGTCTAGCACAGATACGCAGTATTTT
- TRBD1 TRBJ1-5 TRBV7-6 CASSSDATGDSPQHF TGTGCCAGCAGCTCAGATGCGACAGGGGATTCGCCCCAGCATTTT
once - TRBJ2-3 TRBV30 CAWSARDLRDTQYF TGTGCCTGGAGTGCCCGAGATCTACGAGATACGCAGTATTTT
many - TRBJ2-5 TRBV7-2 CASSFQGSQETQYF TGTGCCAGCAGTTTTCAGGGGAGTCAAGAGACCCAGTACTTC
- TRBD1 TRBJ2-1 TRBV20-1 CSARKVAGGQFF TGCAGTGCTAGAAAGGTGGCAGGGGGGCAGTTCTTC